This paragraph reports one TCR beta chain. The target antigen is unknown. Generated by immunoSEQ multiplex PCR, the TCRdb table keeps only in-frame clones and is missing some. The sample lists more than 50,000 clones; 70% to 90% were seen once. This sample is drawn from a study of OX40 agonist ivuxolimab in advanced cancers. Study summary: Aged 23 to 79 with a mean of approximately 57 years, they were more than 80% male. Broader study findings: The 0.1-3.0 mg/kg partial responders had among the lowest clonal expansion.

The V gene's germline CDR1 is SGHDT and CDR2 YYEEEE. Deletions cut 5 bases from V and 1 base from J, with 15 bases between. The CDR3 has 15 residues. This chain links TRBV5-6 with TRBJ2-5; D remains unclear. The starting material was CD4+ or CD8+ T cells sorted from blood, obtained in a trial of the OX40 agonist ivuxolimab. The TCR originated in an adult with an advanced solid tumor such as melanoma, head and neck, liver or kidney cancer. CDR3 amino acids: CASSSGRSAQETQYF. DNA of the CDR3: TGTGCCAGCAGTTCAGGACGGTCTGCCCAAGAGACCCAGTACTTC.